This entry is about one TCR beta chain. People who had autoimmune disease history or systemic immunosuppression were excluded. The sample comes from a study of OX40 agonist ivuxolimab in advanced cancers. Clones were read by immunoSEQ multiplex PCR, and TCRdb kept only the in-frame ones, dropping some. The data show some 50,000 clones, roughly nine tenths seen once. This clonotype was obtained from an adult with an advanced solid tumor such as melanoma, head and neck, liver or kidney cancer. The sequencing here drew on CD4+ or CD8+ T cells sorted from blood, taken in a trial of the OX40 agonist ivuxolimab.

The chain's CDR3 is CASSATEGLAGGWTGELFF. CDR3 DNA sequence: TGTGCCAGCAGCGCAACCGAGGGACTAGCGGGGGGCTGGACCGGGGAGCTGTTTTTT. The J gene is TRBJ2-2, the V gene TRBV13; 15 bases fit TRBD2. Looked up from germline, CDR1 is PRHDT and CDR2 is FYEKMQ (reference sequence). Unmatched junction bases numbered 12, after V lost 5 bases and J lost 5 bases. CDR3 length equals 19 residues.